These 2 T cell receptor beta chains share one sample of origin, sequenced in a study of cytomegalovirus exposure and HLA in healthy donors (dated by TCRdb to about 2017). Libraries were built with the immunoSEQ multiplex PCR assay. The multiplex PCR relied on a mix of 60 forward primers for TCR Vbeta segments and 13 reverse primers for TCR Jbeta segments. This immuneACCESS table, as held by TCRdb, lists in-frame sequences with V and J called but not all clones. Of the missing ones, under half trace to an unresolved V gene in checked studies; the others have no known cause. The sample records some 110,000 clones, around 75% of which are singletons. The ten top clones hold 0.85% to 0.9% of the sample. Sequencing was done on a sample of PBMCs. The source of these receptors is a woman aged 30 to 39 in good health and CMV-seronegative.

J is TRBJ1-2 and V is TRBV19; D call uncertain. The CDR3 sequence is 13 residues long. Per germline, CDR1 LNHDA and CDR2 SQIVND (reference sequence). Trimming removed 6 bases at V and 3 bases at J, with 11 bases between. The CDR3 coding sequence is TGTGCCAGTAGGGGAGGGATTTACTATGGCTACACCTTC. This sequence encodes CASRGGIYYGYTF. The variable domain in full, with the rest retrieved from reference TRBV19 and TRBJ1-2, is DGGITQSPKYLFRKEGQNVTLSCEQNLNHDAMYWYRQDPGQGLRLIYYSQIVNDFQKGDIAEGYSVSREKKESFPLTVTSAQKNPTAFYLCASRGGIYYGYTFGSGTRLTVV.

The chain joins TRBV5-6 to TRBJ2-4, with 7 positions matching TRBD1. Trimming took 4 bases from V and 1 from J; bases not matched to a gene: 5. This CDR3 comprises 15 residues. Germline CDR1 reads SGHDT; CDR2 reads YYEEEE. CDR3 coding DNA: TGTGCCAGCAGCATCACAGGGGCGGCCAAAAACATTCAGTACTTC. Translation gives CASSITGAAKNIQYF.